The next 21 T cell receptor beta chains were all read from a single sample in a study of blood T cell repertoires in COVID-19. The protocol was immunoSEQ multiplex PCR, while the TCRdb copy is restricted to in-frame clones and leaves out a portion. The sample holds about 120,000 clones, roughly 90% seen once. Sequencing was performed on peripheral blood. The receptors were gathered from a man aged 60 to 75 with COVID-19, enrolled during active disease.

The chain recombines TRBV19 with TRBJ1-5; D possibly corresponds to TRBD1 (6 bases). There are 17 residues in the CDR3. Germline loops: CDR1 LNHDA, CDR2 SQIVND (reference sequence). V shed 3 bases and J shed 2 bases, with 17 bases lying between them. As DNA, the CDR3 is TGTGCCAGTAGTATGTCCAGGGGCCCCCGAGGCAATCAGCCCCAGCATTTT. This gives the protein CASSMSRGPRGNQPQHF.

The rearrangement links TRBV11-2 to TRBJ2-7; possibly TRBD2 for D (6 bases). The germline V gene has CDR1 SGHAT and CDR2 FQNNGV. The CDR3 runs to 14 residues. Trimming removed 3 bases from V and 7 bases from J, with 16 bases in between. CDR3 coding DNA: TGTGCCAGCAGCTTGGCGATAGCGGCGGGGGAGCAGTACTTC. Protein sequence: CASSLAIAAGEQYF.

J is TRBJ1-5 and V is TRBV10-3, with D possibly TRBD1 on 5 matching bases. The CDR3 is 16 amino acids. V was clipped by 0 bases and J by 0 bases, with 9 bases between them. Germline V gene sequence: CDR1 ENHRY, CDR2 SYGVKD. The CDR3 bases are TGTGCCATCAGTGAGTCTACAGGTAATAGCAATCAGCCCCAGCATTTT. Translated, it gives CAISESTGNSNQPQHF.

CDR3 in DNA: TGTGCCAGCAGCTTTTTGGATGTTGGGCGCAATGAGCAGTTCTTC. As protein: CASSFLDVGRNEQFF. The V call is TRBV7-9, the J call TRBJ2-1, with unresolved D. V was clipped by 3 bases and J by 6 bases, with 15 bases between them. CDR1 and CDR2 (germline): SEHNR, FQNEAQ (reference sequence). CDR3 length: 15 residues.

The chain carries TRBV5-4 and TRBJ2-7; 7 bases fit TRBD1. The germline CDR1 and CDR2 sequences are SGHNT and YYREEE (reference sequence). This CDR3 is built from 15 residues. J was trimmed by 2 bases and V by 2 bases; bases with no gene match: 7. The CDR3 nucleotides are TGTGCCAGCAGCTTCGACAGGGAAAAGGCCTACGAGCAGTACTTC. Amino acid sequence: CASSFDREKAYEQYF.

The chain couples TRBV7-2 to TRBJ1-3; D not certain. V was clipped by 1 base and J by 4 bases, with 11 bases between them. The germline gives CDR1 SGHTA, CDR2 FQGNSA. The CDR3 is 15 amino acids. The CDR3 nucleotides read TGTGCCAGCAGCTTAGGGTCGCCAGTGGGAAACACCATATATTTT. It encodes CASSLGSPVGNTIYF.

A single count supports this clone. V is TRBV7-8 and J is TRBJ1-5, with D possibly TRBD1 on 6 matching bases. This CDR3 region has 14 residues. Trimming pared 2 bases from V and 2 bases from J, leaving 7 bases between. The germline V gene encodes CDR1 SGHVS and CDR2 FQNEAQ. For the CDR3, the DNA is TGTGCCAGCAGCTTACGACAGGGCAATCAGCCCCAGCATTTT. Translating gives CASSLRQGNQPQHF.

The V gene is TRBV5-1, the J gene TRBJ1-2; 11 bases fit TRBD1. The V gene end was trimmed by 6 bases and the J gene end by 5 bases; junction bases not matched to a gene: 6. Germline-derived CDR1 and CDR2 are SGHRS and YFSETQ. This CDR3 has 14 amino acids. The CDR3 sequence is CASIGQGAGYGYTF. DNA for the CDR3: TGCGCCAGCATTGGACAGGGGGCTGGGTATGGCTACACCTTC.

This sequence joins TRBV18 and TRBJ2-1, with 12 bases matching TRBD2. V trimming: 4 bases; J trimming: 6 bases; junction bases outside the gene matches: 7. There are 16 residues in the CDR3. From germline, CDR1 is KGHSH and CDR2 LQKENI. Here the CDR3 DNA reads TGTGCCAGCTCACGTCTAGCGGGAGGGGATGGCAATGAGCAGTTCTTC. Encoded protein: CASSRLAGGDGNEQFF.

The chain links TRBV2 to TRBJ2-7; 8 nucleotides align to TRBD1. Germline-derived CDR1 and CDR2 are SNHLY and FYNNEI. The CDR3 is made up of 14 amino acids. V shed 6 bases and J 1 base; nucleotides not matched to a gene: 5. The CDR3 DNA is TGTGCCAGCAGCCCAACAGGGGGATCCTACGAGCAGTACTTC. Translating it yields CASSPTGGSYEQYF.

The chain has TRBV9 and TRBJ1-1; D is ambiguous. V was clipped by 10 bases and J by 0 bases, with 13 bases between them. Germline V gene data show CDR1 as SGDLS and CDR2 as YYNGEE. CDR3 length equals 13 residues. CDR3 in DNA: TGTGCCTCAGGACGGGGAATGAACACTGAAGCTTTCTTT. Translating gives CASGRGMNTEAFF.

CDR3 protein: CASSIDSSGRAGGTDTQYF. The CDR3 bases are TGTGCCAGTAGTATAGATTCCAGCGGGAGGGCGGGGGGCACAGATACGCAGTATTTT. The V gene is TRBV19, the J gene TRBJ2-3; 10 bases are shared with TRBD2. The V gene's germline CDR1 is LNHDA and CDR2 SQIVND (reference sequence). CDR3 size: 19 residues. Trimming at V came to 0 bases and at J to 1 base, leaving 10 bases not matched to a gene. Drawing the rest from reference TRBV19 and TRBJ2-3, the complete variable domain is DGGITQSPKYLFRKEGQNVTLSCEQNLNHDAMYWYRQDPGQGLRLIYYSQIVNDFQKGDIAEGYSVSREKKESFPLTVTSAQKNPTAFYLCASSIDSSGRAGGTDTQYFGPGTRLTVL.

V gene TRBV6-6 combines with J gene TRBJ2-5; D possibly corresponds to TRBD2 (6 bases). The CDR3 has 13 residues. Trimming left V 7 bases short and J 7 bases short, with 16 bases between. The germline V gene encodes CDR1 MNHNY and CDR2 SVGAGI (reference sequence). The CDR3 sequence is CASTTPGVGTQYF. The CDR3 region has the DNA TGTGCCAGCACCACGCCGGGGGTTGGGACCCAGTACTTC.

This chain connects TRBV9 to TRBJ1-3; D gene ambiguous. This CDR3 has 16 residues. Trimming took off 3 bases at V and 0 bases at J, with 13 bases between the two ends. Per germline, CDR1 SGDLS and CDR2 YYNGEE. The CDR3 DNA reads as TGTGCCAGCAGCGCTCGACTGGCCTACTCTGGAAACACCATATATTTT. This encodes CASSARLAYSGNTIYF.

This clone appeared once. One end of the junction varies from germline; a read error may be responsible. The CDR3 DNA reads as TGTGCCAGCTCACGGACAGGGGACGAACAGTACTTC. Protein: CASSRTGDEQYF. The V gene is TRBV18, the J gene TRBJ2-7; 9 bases line up with TRBD1. In germline, CDR1 is KGHSH, CDR2 LQKENI. CDR3 size: 12 residues.

The chain combines TRBV18 with TRBJ1-1, with D unresolved. V shed 6 bases and J shed 1 base, with 6 bases lying between them. The CDR3 length is 12 residues. Looked up from germline, CDR1 is KGHSH and CDR2 is LQKENI. CDR3 DNA sequence: TGTGCCAGCTCCACAGAGAACACTGAAGCTTTCTTT. Protein: CASSTENTEAFF.

The chain has TRBV5-1 and TRBJ2-5; 15 bases are shared with TRBD2. CDR1 and CDR2 from the germline V gene are SGHRS and YFSETQ. With V trimmed by 4 bases and J by 3 bases, 4 bases remained unmatched. The length of the CDR3 is 16 residues. CDR3 loop: CASSQGLAGGKETQYF. CDR3 sequence (DNA): TGCGCCAGCAGCCAAGGACTAGCGGGAGGGAAAGAGACCCAGTACTTC.

This sequence joins TRBV2 and TRBJ2-7, with D possibly matching TRBD1 (5 bases). This CDR3 spans 14 amino acids. The V end was cut by 7 bases, the J end by 7 bases, with 20 bases between. The germline gives CDR1 SNHLY, CDR2 FYNNEI. This CDR3 is CASTPQTEKGEQYF. In DNA form, the CDR3 reads TGTGCCAGCACCCCTCAGACTGAAAAGGGGGAGCAGTACTTC.

This clone was seen only a few times. This chain joins TRBV7-2 and TRBJ2-1, with 12 bases lining up with TRBD2. Losses at the gene ends were 7 bases for V and 1 base for J; bases not matched to a gene: 5. Germline-derived CDR1 and CDR2 are SGHTA and FQGNSA. The CDR3 spans 16 residues. The CDR3 is CASTGTSGRSYNEQFF. For the CDR3, the DNA is TGTGCCAGCACCGGAACTAGCGGGAGGTCCTACAATGAGCAGTTCTTC.

The chain recombines TRBV5-1 with TRBJ2-7, with a weak D call TRBD2 (5 bases). The CDR3 spans 13 residues. Germline V gene sequence: CDR1 SGHRS, CDR2 YFSETQ. V was trimmed by 4 bases and J by 0 bases, leaving 8 bases between them. The CDR3 here is CASSRGISYEQYF. CDR3 nucleotides: TGCGCCAGCAGCCGAGGGATCTCCTACGAGCAGTACTTC.

The chain employs TRBV27 and TRBJ1-1; D remains ambiguous. The germline V gene has CDR1 MNHEY and CDR2 SMNVEV (reference sequence). CDR3 size: 13 residues. Trimming pared 2 bases from V and 8 bases from J, leaving 12 bases between. The CDR3 sequence: CASSLESEGEAFF. DNA of the CDR3: TGTGCCAGCAGTTTAGAATCGGAGGGCGAAGCTTTCTTT.